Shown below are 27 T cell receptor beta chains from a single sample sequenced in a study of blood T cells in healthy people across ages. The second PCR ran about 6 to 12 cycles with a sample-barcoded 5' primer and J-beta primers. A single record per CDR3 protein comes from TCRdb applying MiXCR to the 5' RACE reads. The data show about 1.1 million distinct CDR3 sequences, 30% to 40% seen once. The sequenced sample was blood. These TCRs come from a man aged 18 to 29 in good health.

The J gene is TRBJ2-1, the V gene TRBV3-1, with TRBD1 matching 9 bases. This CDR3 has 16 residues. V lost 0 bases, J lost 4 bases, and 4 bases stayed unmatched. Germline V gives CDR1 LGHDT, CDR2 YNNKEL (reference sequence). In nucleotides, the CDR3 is TGTGCCAGCAGCCAAGATTGGGGACAGGGATACAATGAGCAGTTCTTC. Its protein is CASSQDWGQGYNEQFF.

The CDR3 region is CASSIGLAGGAEAFF. The CDR3 DNA reads as TGTGCCAGTAGTATAGGCCTGGCAGGCGGAGCTGAAGCTTTCTTT. The chain employs TRBV19 and TRBJ1-1; D is ambiguous. Trimming removed 1 base at V and 6 bases at J, with 15 bases between. CDR1 and CDR2 from the germline V gene are LNHDA and SQIVND (reference sequence). CDR3 length: 15 residues.

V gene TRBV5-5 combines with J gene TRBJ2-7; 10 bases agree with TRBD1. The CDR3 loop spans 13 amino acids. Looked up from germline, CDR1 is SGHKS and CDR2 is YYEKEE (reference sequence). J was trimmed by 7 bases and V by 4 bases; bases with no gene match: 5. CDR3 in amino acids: CASSRDRGKEQYF. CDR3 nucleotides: TGTGCCAGCAGCCGGGACAGGGGTAAGGAGCAGTACTTC.

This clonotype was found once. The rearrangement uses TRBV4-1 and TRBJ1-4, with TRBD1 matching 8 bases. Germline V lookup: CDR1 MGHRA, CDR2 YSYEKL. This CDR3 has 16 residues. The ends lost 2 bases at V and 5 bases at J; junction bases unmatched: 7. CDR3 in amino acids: CASSQPGGAQNEKLFF. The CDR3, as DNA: TGCGCCAGCAGCCAACCAGGGGGCGCCCAAAATGAAAAACTGTTTTTT.

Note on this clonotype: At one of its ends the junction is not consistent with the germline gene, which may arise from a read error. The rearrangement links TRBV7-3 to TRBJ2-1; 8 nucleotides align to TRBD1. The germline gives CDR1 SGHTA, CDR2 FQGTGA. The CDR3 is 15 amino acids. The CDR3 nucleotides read TGTGCCAGCAGCCCCGGACAGGGAGCCTACAATCAGCAGTTCTTC. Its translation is CASSPGQGAYNQQFF.

CDR3 amino acids: CASSFSPPPRDTIYF. The DNA for the CDR3 is TGCGCCAGCAGCTTCTCCCCCCCTCCGCGGGACACCATATATTTT. This chain uses TRBV5-1 with TRBJ1-3; D is ambiguous. This CDR3 has 15 amino acids. The germline V and J ends were trimmed by 2 bases and 8 bases, with 17 bases remaining between them. Germline V lookup: CDR1 SGHRS, CDR2 YFSETQ.

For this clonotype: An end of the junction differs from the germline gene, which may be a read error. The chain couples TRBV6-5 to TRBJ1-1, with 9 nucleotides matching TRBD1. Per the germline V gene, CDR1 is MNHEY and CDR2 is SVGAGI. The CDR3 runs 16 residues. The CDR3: CASSSGQGMRNTEAFF. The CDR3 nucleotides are TGCGCCAGCAGTTCGGGACAGGGTATGAGGAACACTGAAGCTTTCTTT.

The CDR3 spells CASEGGREKLFF. Here the CDR3 DNA reads TGTGCCAGTGAGGGGGGCCGTGAAAAACTGTTTTTT. The chain combines TRBV7-3 with TRBJ1-4; TRBD1 is a possible D gene (6 bases). The CDR3 is made up of 12 amino acids. Germline CDR1 and CDR2: SGHTA and FQGTGA. V gave up 9 bases and J gave up 7 bases, with 12 bases separating them. Based on the CDR3 plus reference TRBV7-3 and TRBJ1-4, the full variable domain is GAGVSQTPSNKVTEKGKYVELRCDPISGHTALYWYRQSLGQGPEFLIYFQGTGAADDSGLPNDRFFAVRPEGSVSTLKIQRTERGDSAVYLCASEGGREKLFFGSGTQLSVL.

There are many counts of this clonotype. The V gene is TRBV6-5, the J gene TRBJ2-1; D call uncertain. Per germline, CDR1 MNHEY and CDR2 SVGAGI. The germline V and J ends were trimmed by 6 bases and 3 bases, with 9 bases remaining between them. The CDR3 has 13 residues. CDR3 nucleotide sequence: TGTGCCAGCAGCCGTGGAAACTACAATGAGCAGTTCTTC. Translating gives CASSRGNYNEQFF.

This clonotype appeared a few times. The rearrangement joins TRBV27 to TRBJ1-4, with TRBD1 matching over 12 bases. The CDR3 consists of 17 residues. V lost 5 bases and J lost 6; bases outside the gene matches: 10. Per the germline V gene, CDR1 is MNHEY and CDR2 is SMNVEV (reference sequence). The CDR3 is CASSPFGTGGWDEKLFF. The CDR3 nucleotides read TGTGCCAGCAGTCCCTTTGGGACAGGGGGCTGGGATGAAAAACTGTTTTTT.

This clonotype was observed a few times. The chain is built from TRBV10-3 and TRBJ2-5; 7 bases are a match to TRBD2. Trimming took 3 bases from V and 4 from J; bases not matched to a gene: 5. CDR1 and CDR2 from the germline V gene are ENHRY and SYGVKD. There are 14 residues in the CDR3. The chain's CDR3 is CAISDQRGRETQYF. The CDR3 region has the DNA TGTGCCATCAGTGATCAGCGGGGAAGAGAGACCCAGTACTTC.

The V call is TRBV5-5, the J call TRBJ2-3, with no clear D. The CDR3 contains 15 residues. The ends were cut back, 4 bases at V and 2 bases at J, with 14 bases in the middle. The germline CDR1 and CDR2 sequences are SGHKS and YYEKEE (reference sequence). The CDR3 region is CASSRSPSYTDTQYF. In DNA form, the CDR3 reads TGTGCCAGCAGCCGGAGCCCCAGTTACACAGATACGCAGTATTTT.

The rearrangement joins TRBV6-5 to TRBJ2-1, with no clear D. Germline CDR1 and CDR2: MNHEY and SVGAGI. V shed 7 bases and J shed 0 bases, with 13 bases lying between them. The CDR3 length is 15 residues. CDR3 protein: CASKSATSSYNEQFF. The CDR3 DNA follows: TGTGCCAGCAAGTCGGCCACGAGCTCCTACAATGAGCAGTTCTTC.

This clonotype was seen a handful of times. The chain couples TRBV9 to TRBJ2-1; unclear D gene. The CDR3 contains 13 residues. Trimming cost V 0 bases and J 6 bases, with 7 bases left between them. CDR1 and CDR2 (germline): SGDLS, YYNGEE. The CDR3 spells CASSVGHRNEQFF. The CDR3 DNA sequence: TGTGCCAGCAGCGTAGGTCATCGCAATGAGCAGTTCTTC.

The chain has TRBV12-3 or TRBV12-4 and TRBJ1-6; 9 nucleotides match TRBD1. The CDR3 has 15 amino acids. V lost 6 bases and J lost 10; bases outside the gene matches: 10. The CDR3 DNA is TGTGCCAGCAGGGCCACAGGGGGCTCATGGTCACCCCTCCACTTT. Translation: CASRATGGSWSPLHF.

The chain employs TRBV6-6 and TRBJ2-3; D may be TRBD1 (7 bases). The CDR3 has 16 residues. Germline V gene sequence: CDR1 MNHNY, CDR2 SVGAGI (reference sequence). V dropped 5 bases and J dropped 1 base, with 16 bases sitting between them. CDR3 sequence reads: CASSASGRGGTDTQYF. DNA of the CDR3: TGTGCCAGCAGTGCGAGTGGCAGGGGGGGCACAGATACGCAGTATTTT.

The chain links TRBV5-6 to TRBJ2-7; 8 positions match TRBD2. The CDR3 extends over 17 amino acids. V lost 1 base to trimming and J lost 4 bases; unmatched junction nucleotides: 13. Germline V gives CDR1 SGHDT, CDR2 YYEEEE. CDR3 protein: CASSLNRRAGGLYEQYF. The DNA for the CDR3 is TGTGCCAGCAGCTTGAATAGGAGGGCGGGAGGATTATACGAGCAGTACTTC. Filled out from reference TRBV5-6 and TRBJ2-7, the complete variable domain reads DAGVTQSPTHLIKTRGQQVTLRCSPKSGHDTVSWYQQALGQGPQFIFQYYEEEERQRGNFPDRFSGHQFPNYSSELNVNALLLGDSALYLCASSLNRRAGGLYEQYFGPGTRLTVT.

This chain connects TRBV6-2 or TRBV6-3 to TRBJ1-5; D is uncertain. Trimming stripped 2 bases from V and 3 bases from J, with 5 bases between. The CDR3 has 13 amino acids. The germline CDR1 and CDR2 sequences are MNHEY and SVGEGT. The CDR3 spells CASSYGVNQPQHF. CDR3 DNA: TGTGCCAGCAGTTACGGGGTCAATCAGCCCCAGCATTTT.

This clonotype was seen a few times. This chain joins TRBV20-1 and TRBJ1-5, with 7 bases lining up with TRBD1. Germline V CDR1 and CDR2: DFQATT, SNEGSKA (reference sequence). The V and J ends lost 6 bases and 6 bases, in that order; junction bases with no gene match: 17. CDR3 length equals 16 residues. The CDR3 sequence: CSAEEADRYRVQPQHF. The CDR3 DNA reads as TGCAGTGCCGAGGAGGCGGACAGGTATCGTGTTCAGCCCCAGCATTTT.

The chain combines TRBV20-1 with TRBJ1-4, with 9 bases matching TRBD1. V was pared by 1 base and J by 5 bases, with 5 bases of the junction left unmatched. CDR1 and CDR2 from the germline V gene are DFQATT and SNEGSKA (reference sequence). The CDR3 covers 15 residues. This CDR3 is CSARGPGTGNEKLFF. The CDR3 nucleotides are TGCAGTGCTAGAGGACCCGGGACAGGGAATGAAAAACTGTTTTTT.

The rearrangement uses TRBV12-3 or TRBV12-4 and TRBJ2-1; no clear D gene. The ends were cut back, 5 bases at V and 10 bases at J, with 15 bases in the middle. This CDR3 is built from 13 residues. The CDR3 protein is CASSRTSSYEQFF. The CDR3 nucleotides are TGTGCCAGCAGTCGGACGAGTTCCTACGAGCAGTTCTTC.

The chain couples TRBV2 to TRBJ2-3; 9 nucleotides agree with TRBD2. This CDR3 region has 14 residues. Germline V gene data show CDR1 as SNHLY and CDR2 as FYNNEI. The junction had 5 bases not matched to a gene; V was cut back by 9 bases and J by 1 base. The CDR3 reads CASTASGGTDTQYF. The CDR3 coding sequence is TGTGCCAGTACGGCTAGCGGGGGCACAGATACGCAGTATTTT.

CDR3 in amino acids: CASSYSGSRNYGYTF. The CDR3 region has the DNA TGTGCCAGCAGTTACTCGGGGAGTAGGAACTATGGCTACACCTTC. The V gene is TRBV6-5, the J gene TRBJ1-2; unclear D gene. Germline CDR1 MNHEY, CDR2 SVGAGI. The CDR3 runs to 15 residues. V was trimmed by 0 bases and J by 2 bases, leaving 10 bases between them.

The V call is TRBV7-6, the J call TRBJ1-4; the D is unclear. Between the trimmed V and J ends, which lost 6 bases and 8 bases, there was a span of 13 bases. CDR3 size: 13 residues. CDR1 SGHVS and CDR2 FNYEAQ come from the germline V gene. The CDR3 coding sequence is TGTGCCAGCAGACCCATGGTGGGGGAAAAACTGTTTTTT. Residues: CASRPMVGEKLFF.

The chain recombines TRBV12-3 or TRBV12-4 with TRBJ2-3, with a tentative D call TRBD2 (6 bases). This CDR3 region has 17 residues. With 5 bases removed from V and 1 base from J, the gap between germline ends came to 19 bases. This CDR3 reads CASSPRRRGRRTDTQYF. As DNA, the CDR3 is TGTGCCAGCAGTCCCCGCCGGCGGGGACGTCGCACAGATACGCAGTATTTT.

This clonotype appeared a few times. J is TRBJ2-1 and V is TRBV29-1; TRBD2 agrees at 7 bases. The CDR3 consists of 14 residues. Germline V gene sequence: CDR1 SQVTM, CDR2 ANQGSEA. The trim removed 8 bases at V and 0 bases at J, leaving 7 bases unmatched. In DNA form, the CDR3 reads TGCAGCACTCCCGGGGGGTACTCCTACAATGAGCAGTTCTTC. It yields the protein CSTPGGYSYNEQFF.

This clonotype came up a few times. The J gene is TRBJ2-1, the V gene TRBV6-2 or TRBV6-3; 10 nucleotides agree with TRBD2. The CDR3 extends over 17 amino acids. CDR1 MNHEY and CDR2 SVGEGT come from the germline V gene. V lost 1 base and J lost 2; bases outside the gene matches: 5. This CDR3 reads CASSYLKAGGPYNEQFF. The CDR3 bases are TGTGCCAGCAGTTACTTGAAAGCGGGGGGGCCCTACAATGAGCAGTTCTTC.